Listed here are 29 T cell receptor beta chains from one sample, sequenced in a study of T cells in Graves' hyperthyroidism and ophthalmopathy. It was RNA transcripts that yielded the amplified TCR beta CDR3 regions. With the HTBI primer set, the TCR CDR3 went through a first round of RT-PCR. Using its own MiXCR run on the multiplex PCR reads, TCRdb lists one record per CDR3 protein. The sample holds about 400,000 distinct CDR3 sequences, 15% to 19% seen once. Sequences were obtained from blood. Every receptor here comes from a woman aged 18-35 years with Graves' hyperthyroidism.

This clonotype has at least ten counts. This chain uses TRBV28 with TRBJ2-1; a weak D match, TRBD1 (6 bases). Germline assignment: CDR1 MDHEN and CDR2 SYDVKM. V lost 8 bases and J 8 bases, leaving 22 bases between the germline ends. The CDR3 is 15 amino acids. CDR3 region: CASGVSRGSRHEQFF. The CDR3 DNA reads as TGTGCCAGCGGGGTCTCAAGGGGGTCTCGGCATGAGCAGTTCTTC. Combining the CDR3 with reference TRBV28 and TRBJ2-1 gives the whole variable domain DVKVTQSSRYLVKRTGEKVFLECVQDMDHENMFWYRQDPGLGLRLIYFSYDVKMKEKGDIPEGYSVSREKKERFSLILESASTNQTSMYLCASGVSRGSRHEQFFGPGTRLTVL.

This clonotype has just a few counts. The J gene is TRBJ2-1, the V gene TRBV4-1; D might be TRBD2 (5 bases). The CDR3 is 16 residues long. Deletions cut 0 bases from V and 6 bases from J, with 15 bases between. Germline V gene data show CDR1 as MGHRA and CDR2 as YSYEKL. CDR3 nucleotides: TGCGCCAGCAGCCAAGAAATGGAGGACTCTCCCAATGAGCAGTTCTTC. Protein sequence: CASSQEMEDSPNEQFF.

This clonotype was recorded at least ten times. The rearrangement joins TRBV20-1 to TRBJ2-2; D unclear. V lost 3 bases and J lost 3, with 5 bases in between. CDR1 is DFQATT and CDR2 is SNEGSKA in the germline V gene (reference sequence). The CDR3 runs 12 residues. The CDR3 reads CSARDHTGELFF. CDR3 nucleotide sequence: TGCAGTGCTAGGGACCACACCGGGGAGCTGTTTTTT.

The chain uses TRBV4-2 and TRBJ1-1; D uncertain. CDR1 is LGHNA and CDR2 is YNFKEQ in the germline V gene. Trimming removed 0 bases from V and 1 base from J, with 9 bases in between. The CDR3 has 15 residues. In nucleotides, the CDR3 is TGTGCCAGCAGCCAAGATGGCAGTCAGAACACTGAAGCTTTCTTT. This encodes CASSQDGSQNTEAFF.

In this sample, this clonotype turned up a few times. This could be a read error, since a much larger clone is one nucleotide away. For the CDR3, the DNA is TGTGCCAGCAGGTTCCCAGAGAATGAGCAGTTCTTC. This translates into CASRFPENEQFF. V usage is TRBV12-3 or TRBV12-4 and J usage is TRBJ2-1, with D unclear. The CDR3 has 12 residues. The V end lost 6 bases, the J end lost 7 bases, and 10 bases lay between the germline ends.

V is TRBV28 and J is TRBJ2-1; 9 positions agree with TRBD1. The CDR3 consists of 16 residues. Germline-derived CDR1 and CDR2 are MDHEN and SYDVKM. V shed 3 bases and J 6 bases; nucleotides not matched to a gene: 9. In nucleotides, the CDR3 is TGTGCCAGCAGTTTGCCCGGGACAGGGCCGGGCAATGAGCAGTTCTTC. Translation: CASSLPGTGPGNEQFF. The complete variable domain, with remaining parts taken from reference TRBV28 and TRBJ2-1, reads DVKVTQSSRYLVKRTGEKVFLECVQDMDHENMFWYRQDPGLGLRLIYFSYDVKMKEKGDIPEGYSVSREKKERFSLILESASTNQTSMYLCASSLPGTGPGNEQFFGPGTRLTVL.

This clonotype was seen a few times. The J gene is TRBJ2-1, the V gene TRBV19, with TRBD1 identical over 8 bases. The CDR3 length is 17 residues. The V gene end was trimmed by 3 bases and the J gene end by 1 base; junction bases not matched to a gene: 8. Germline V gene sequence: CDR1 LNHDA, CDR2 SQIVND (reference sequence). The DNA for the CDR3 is TGTGCCAGTAGTATTTACGGTGACAGGGGTTCCTACAATGAGCAGTTCTTC. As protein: CASSIYGDRGSYNEQFF.

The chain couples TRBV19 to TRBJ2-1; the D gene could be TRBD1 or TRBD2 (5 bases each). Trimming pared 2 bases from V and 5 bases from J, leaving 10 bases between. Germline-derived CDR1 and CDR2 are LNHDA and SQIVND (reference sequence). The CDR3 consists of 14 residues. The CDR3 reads CASSIWGTDNEQFF. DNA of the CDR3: TGTGCCAGTAGTATATGGGGGACGGACAATGAGCAGTTCTTC.

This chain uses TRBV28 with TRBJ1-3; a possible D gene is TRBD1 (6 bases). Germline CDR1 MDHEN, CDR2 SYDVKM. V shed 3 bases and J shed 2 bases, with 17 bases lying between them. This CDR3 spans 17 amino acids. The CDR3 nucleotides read TGTGCCAGCAGTTTGATCGGGGGGCTAGGGGCTGGAAACACCATATATTTT. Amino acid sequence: CASSLIGGLGAGNTIYF.

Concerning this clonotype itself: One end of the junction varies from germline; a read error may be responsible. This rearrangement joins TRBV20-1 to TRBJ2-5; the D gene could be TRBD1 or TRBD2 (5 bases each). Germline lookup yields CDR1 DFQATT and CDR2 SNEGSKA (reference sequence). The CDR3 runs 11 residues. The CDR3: CSAKFDRGGHF. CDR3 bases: TGCAGTGCGAAGTTCGACCGGGGCGGCCACTTC.

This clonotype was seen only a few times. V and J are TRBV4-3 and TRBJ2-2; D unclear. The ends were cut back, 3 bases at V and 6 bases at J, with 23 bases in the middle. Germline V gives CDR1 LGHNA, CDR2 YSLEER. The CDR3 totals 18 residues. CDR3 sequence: CASSHGKGYSAISGELFF. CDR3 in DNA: TGCGCCAGCAGCCATGGGAAAGGGTACTCGGCGATTTCCGGGGAGCTGTTTTTT.

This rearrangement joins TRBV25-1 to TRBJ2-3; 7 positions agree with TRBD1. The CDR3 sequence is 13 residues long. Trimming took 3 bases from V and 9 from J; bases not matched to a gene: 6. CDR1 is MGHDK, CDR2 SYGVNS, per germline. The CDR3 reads CASSELTGKTQYF. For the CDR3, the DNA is TGTGCCAGCAGTGAGTTGACAGGGAAGACGCAGTATTTT. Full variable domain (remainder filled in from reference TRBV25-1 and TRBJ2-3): EADIYQTPRYLVIGTGKKITLECSQTMGHDKMYWYQQDPGMELHLIHYSYGVNSTEKGDLSSESTVSRIRTEHFPLTLESARPSHTSQYLCASSELTGKTQYFGPGTRLTVL.

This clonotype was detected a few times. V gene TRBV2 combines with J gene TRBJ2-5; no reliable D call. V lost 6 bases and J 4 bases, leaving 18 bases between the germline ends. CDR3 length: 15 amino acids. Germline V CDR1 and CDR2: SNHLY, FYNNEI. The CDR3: CASSLTVGFGETQYF. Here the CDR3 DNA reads TGTGCCAGCAGCCTCACTGTTGGGTTTGGAGAGACCCAGTACTTC.

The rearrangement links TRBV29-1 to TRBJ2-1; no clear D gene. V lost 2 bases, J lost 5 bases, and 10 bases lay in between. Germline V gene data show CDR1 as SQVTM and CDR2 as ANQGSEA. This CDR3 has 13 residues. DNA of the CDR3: TGCAGCGTTGAAATTTCCCAGCACAATGAGCAGTTCTTC. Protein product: CSVEISQHNEQFF.

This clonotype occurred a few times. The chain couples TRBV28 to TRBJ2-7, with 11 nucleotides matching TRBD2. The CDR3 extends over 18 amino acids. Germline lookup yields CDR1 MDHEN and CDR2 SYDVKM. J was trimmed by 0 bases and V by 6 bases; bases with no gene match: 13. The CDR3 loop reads CASRALAGVFLSSYEQYF. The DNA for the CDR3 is TGTGCCAGCAGGGCACTAGCGGGAGTATTCTTGAGCTCCTACGAGCAGTACTTC.

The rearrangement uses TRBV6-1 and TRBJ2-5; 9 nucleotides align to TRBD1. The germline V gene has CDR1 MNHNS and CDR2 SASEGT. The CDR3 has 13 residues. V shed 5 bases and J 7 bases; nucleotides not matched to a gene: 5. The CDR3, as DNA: TGTGCCAGCAGTTGGGACAGGGACGGGACCCAGTACTTC. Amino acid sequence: CASSWDRDGTQYF.

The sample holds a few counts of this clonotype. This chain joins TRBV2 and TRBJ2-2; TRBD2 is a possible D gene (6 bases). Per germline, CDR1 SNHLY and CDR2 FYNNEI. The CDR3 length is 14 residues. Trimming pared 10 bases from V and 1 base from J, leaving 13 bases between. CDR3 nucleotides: TGTGCCATCGTTCCGGGACTGAACACCGGGGAGCTGTTTTTT. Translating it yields CAIVPGLNTGELFF. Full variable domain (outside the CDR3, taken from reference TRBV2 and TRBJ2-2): EPEVTQTPSHQVTQMGQEVILRCVPISNHLYFYWYRQILGQKVEFLVSFYNNEISEKSEIFDDQFSVERPDGSNFTLKIRSTKLEDSAMYFCAIVPGLNTGELFFGEGSRLTVL.

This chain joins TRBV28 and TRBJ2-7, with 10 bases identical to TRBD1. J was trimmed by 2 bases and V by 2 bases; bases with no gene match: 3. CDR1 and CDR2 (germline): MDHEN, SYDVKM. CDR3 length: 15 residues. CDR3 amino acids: CASSLLGTGAYEQYF. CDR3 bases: TGTGCCAGCAGTTTACTAGGGACAGGGGCCTACGAGCAGTACTTC.

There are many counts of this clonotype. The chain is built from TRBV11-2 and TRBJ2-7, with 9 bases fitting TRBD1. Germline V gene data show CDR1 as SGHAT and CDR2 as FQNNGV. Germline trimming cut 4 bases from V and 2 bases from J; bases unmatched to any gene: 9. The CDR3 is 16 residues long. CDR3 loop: CASSSIGQGQPYEQYF. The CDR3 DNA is TGTGCCAGCAGCTCTATAGGACAGGGGCAGCCCTACGAGCAGTACTTC.

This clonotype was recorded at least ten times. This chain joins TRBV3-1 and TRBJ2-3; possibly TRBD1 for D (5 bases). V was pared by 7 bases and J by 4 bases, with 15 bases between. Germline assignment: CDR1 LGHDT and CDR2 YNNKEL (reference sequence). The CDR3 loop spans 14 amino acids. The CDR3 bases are TGTGCCAGCACTCGGACATACCGGGCAGATACGCAGTATTTT. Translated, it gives CASTRTYRADTQYF.

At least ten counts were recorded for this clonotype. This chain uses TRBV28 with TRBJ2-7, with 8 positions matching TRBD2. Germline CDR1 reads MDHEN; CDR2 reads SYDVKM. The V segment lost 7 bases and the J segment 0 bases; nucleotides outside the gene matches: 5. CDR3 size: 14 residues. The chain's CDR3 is CASTQLADSYEQYF. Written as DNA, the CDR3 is TGTGCCAGCACTCAACTAGCGGACTCCTACGAGCAGTACTTC.

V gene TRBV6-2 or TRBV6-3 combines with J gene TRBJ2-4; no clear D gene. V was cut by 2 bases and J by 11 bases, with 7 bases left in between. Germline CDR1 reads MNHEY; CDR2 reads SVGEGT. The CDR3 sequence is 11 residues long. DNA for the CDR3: TGTGCCAGCAGTTACGCCCTCCTTCAGTACTTC. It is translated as CASSYALLQYF.

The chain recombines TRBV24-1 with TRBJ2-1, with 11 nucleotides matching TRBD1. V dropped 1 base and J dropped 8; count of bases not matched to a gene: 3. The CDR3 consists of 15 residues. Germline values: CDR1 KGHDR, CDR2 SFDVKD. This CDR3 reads CATSDLRTGGDEQFF. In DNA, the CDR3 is TGTGCCACCAGTGATTTACGGACAGGGGGCGATGAGCAGTTCTTC.

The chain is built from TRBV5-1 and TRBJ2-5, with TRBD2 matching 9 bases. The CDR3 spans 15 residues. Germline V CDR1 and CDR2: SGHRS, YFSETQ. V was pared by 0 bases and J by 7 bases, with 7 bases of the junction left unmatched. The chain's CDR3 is CASSLELAGPGTQYF. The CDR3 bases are TGCGCCAGCAGCTTGGAGCTAGCGGGGCCCGGGACCCAGTACTTC.

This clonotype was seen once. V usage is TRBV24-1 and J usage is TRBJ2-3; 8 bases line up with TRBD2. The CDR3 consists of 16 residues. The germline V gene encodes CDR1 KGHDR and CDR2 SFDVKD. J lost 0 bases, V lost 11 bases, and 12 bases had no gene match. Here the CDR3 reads CASSFFSSGSTDTQYF. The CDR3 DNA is TGTGCCAGCAGCTTCTTCTCTAGCGGGAGCACAGATACGCAGTATTTT.

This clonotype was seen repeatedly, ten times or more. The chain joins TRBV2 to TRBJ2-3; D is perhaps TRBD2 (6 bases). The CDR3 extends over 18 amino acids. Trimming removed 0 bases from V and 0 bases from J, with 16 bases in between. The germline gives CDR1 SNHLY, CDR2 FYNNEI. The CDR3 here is CASSEALFGRGSTDTQYF. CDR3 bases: TGTGCCAGCAGTGAAGCGCTTTTCGGGAGAGGTAGCACAGATACGCAGTATTTT.

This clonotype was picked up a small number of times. The CDR3 region has the DNA TGTGCCACCAGTCCCGGGACGGGCTCCTACGAGCAGTACTTC. This gives the protein CATSPGTGSYEQYF. The chain uses TRBV24-1 and TRBJ2-7; perhaps D is TRBD1 or TRBD2 (5 bases each). CDR3 length: 14 amino acids. The germline gives CDR1 KGHDR, CDR2 SFDVKD. V dropped 6 bases and J dropped 0 bases, with 11 bases sitting between them.

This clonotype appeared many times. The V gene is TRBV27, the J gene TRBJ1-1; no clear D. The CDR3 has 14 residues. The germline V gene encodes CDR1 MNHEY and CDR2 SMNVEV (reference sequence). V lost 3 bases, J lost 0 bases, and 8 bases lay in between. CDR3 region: CASSFSYMNTEAFF. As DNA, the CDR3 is TGTGCCAGCAGTTTCTCCTACATGAACACTGAAGCTTTCTTT.

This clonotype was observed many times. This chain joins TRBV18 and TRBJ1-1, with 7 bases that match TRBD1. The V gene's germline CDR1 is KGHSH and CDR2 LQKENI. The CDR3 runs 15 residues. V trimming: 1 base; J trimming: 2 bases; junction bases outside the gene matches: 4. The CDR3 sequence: CASSPLGTANTEAFF. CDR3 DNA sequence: TGTGCCAGCTCACCACTAGGGACAGCAAACACTGAAGCTTTCTTT.